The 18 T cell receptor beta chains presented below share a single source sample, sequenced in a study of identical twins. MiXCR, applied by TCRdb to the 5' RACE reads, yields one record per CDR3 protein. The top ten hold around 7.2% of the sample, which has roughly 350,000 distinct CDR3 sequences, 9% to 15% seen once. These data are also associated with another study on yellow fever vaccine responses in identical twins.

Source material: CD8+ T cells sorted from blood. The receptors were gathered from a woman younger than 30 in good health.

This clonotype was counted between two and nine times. DNA for the CDR3: TGTGCCAGCAGTCCGGGCCAGCGGGAGCATAGAAATGAGCAGTTCTTC. Protein product: CASSPGQREHRNEQFF. The gene calls are TRBV28 and TRBJ2-1, with 8 positions matching TRBD2. The J segment lost 7 bases and the V segment lost 5 bases, leaving 13 bases of the junction unmatched. Germline CDR1 reads MDHEN; CDR2 reads SYDVKM. The CDR3 consists of 16 residues.

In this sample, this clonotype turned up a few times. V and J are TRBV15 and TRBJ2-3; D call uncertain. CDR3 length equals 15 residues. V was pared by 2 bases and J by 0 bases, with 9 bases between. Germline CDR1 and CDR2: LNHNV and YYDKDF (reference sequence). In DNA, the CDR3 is TGTGCCACCAGCAGATTCCCGGACAGCACAGATACGCAGTATTTT. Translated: CATSRFPDSTDTQYF. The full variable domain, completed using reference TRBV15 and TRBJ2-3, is DAMVIQNPRYQVTQFGKPVTLSCSQTLNHNVMYWYQQKSSQAPKLLFHYYDKDFNNEADTPDNFQSRRPNTSFCFLDIRSPGLGDTAMYLCATSRFPDSTDTQYFGPGTRLTVL.

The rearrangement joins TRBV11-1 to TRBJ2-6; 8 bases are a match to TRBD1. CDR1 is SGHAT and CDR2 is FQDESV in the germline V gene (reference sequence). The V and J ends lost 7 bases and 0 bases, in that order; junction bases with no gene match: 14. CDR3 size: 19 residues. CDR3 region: CASNTIPGGASSGANVLTF. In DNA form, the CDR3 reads TGTGCCAGCAACACCATCCCAGGGGGCGCAAGCTCTGGGGCCAACGTCCTGACTTTC. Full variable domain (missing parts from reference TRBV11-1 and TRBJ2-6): EAEVAQSPRYKITEKSQAVAFWCDPISGHATLYWYRQILGQGPELLVQFQDESVVDDSQLPKDRFSAERLKGVDSTLKIQPAELGDSAMYLCASNTIPGGASSGANVLTFGAGSRLTVL.

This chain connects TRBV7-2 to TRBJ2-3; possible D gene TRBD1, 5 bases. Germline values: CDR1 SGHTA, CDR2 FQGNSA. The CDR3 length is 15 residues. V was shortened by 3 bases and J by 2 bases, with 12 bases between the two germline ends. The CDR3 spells CASSFYHRTTDTQYF. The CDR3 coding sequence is TGTGCCAGCAGCTTTTATCACAGGACCACAGATACGCAGTATTTT. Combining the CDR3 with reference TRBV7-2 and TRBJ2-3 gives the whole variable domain GAGVSQSPSNKVTEKGKDVELRCDPISGHTALYWYRQSLGQGLEFLIYFQGNSAPDKSGLPSDRFSAERTGGSVSTLTIQRTQQEDSAVYLCASSFYHRTTDTQYFGPGTRLTVL.

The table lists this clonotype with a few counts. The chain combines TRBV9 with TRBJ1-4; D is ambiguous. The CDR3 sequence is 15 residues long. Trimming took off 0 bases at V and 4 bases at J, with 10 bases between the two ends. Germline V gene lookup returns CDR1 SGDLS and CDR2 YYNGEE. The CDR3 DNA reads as TGTGCCAGCAGCGTAGAGGGAGACGATAATGAAAAACTGTTTTTT. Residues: CASSVEGDDNEKLFF.

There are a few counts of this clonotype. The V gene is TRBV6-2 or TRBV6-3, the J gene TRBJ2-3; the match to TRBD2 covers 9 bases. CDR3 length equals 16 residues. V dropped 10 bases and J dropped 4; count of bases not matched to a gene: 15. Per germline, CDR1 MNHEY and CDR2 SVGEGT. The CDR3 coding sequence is TGTGCCACCTCACACAGGGGCGGGAGGGACGCAGATACGCAGTATTTT. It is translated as CATSHRGGRDADTQYF.

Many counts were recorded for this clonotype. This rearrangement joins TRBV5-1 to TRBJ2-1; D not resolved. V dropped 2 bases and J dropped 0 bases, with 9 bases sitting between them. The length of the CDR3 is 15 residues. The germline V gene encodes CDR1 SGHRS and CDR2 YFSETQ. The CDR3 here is CASSLGGDSYNEQFF. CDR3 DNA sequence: TGCGCCAGCAGCTTAGGCGGAGACTCCTACAATGAGCAGTTCTTC. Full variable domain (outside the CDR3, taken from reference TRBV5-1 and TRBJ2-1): KAGVTQTPRYLIKTRGQQVTLSCSPISGHRSVSWYQQTPGQGLQFLFEYFSETQRNKGNFPGRFSGRQFSNSRSEMNVSTLELGDSALYLCASSLGGDSYNEQFFGPGTRLTVL.

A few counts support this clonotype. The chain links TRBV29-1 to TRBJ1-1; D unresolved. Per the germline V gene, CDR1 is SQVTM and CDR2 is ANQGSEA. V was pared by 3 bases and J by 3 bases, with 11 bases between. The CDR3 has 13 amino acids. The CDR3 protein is CSVDSLGDTEAFF. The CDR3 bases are TGCAGCGTTGACTCCCTGGGCGACACTGAAGCTTTCTTT.

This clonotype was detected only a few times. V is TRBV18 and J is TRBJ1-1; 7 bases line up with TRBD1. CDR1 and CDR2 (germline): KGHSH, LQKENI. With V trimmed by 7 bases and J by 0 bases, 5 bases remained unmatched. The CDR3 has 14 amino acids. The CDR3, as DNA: TGTGCCAGCTGCTCCGGGACAGTGAACACTGAAGCTTTCTTT. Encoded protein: CASCSGTVNTEAFF.

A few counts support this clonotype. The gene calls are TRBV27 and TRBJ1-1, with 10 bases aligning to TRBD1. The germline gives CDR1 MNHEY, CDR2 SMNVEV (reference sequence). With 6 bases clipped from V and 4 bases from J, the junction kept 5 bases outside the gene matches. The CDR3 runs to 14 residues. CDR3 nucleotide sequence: TGTGCCAGCAGGCCGGGACAGGGGTTCACTGAAGCTTTCTTT. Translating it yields CASRPGQGFTEAFF.

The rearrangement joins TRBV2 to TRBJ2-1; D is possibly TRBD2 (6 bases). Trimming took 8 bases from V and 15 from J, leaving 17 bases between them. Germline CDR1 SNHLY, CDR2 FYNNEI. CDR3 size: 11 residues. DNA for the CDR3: TGTGCCAGCCGGTCCCGACTAGTGTGGTTCTTC. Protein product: CASRSRLVWFF.

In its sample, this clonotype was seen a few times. CDR3 region: CASSSSGIDLEAFF. CDR3 nucleotide sequence: TGTGCCAGCAGCTCCTCAGGGATAGATCTTGAAGCTTTCTTT. V gene TRBV7-9 combines with J gene TRBJ1-1, with D possibly TRBD1 on 5 matching bases. The CDR3 sequence is 14 residues long. V was cut by 4 bases and J by 7 bases, with 16 bases left in between. The germline V gene has CDR1 SEHNR and CDR2 FQNEAQ (reference sequence). Together with reference TRBV7-9 and TRBJ1-1, the CDR3 gives the full variable domain: DTGVSQNPRHKITKRGQNVTFRCDPISEHNRLYWYRQTLGQGPEFLTYFQNEAQLEKSRLLSDRFSAERPKGSFSTLEIQRTEQGDSAMYLCASSSSGIDLEAFFGQGTRLTVV.

The CDR3 nucleotides read TGCGCCAGCAGCTTGGAGGGCGGGAAATACAATGAGCAGTTCTTC. This encodes CASSLEGGKYNEQFF. The chain uses TRBV5-1 and TRBJ2-1; weak D call: TRBD2 (6 bases). Trimming left V 0 bases short and J 4 bases short, with 11 bases between. Germline CDR1 SGHRS, CDR2 YFSETQ. This CDR3 comprises 15 residues. Combining the CDR3 with reference TRBV5-1 and TRBJ2-1 gives the whole variable domain KAGVTQTPRYLIKTRGQQVTLSCSPISGHRSVSWYQQTPGQGLQFLFEYFSETQRNKGNFPGRFSGRQFSNSRSEMNVSTLELGDSALYLCASSLEGGKYNEQFFGPGTRLTVL.

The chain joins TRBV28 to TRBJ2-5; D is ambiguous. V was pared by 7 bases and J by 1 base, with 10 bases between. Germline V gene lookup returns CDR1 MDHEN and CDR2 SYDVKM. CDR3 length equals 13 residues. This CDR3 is CASTSVAQETQYF. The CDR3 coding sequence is TGTGCCAGCACTTCGGTCGCCCAAGAGACCCAGTACTTC.

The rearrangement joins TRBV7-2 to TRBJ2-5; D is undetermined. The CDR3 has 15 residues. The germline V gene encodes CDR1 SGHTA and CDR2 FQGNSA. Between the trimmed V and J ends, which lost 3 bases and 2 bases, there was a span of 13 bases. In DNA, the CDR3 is TGTGCCAGCAGCTTGGGTTGGTTATCACAAGAGACCCAGTACTTC. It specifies CASSLGWLSQETQYF.

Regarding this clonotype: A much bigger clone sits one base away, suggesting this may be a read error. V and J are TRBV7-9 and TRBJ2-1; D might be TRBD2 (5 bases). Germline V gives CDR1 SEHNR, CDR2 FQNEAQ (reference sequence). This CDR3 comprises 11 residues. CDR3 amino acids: CVSSSPRGQFF. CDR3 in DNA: TGTGTCAGCAGCTCGCCCCGGGGGCAGTTCTTC.

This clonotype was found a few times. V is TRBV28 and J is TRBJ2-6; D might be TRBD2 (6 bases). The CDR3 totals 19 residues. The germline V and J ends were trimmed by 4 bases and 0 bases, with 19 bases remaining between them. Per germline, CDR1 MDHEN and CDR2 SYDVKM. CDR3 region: CASSSIRDSNRSGANVLTF. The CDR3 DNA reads TGTGCCAGCAGTTCCATCCGGGACTCCAACCGCTCTGGGGCCAACGTCCTGACTTTC.

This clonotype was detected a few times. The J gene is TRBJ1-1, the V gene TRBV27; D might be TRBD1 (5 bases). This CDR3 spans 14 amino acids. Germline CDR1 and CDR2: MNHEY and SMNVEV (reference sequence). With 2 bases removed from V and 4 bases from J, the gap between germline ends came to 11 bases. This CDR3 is CASSLSSGFTEAFF. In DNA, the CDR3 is TGTGCCAGCAGTTTAAGTTCAGGGTTCACTGAAGCTTTCTTT.